The 20 T cell receptor beta chains below come from one sample, sequenced in a study of blood T cell repertoires in COVID-19. Repertoires were generated with immunoSEQ multiplex PCR, while TCRdb's copy carries only in-frame clones and drops some. This sample has fewer than 300,000 clones, with around 90% found just once. Sequencing used peripheral blood. These receptors were taken from a woman aged 40 to 50 who had recovered from COVID-19.

V is TRBV25-1 and J is TRBJ2-7; 11 bases map to TRBD2. The CDR3 is 15 amino acids. Germline V gene lookup returns CDR1 MGHDK and CDR2 SYGVNS. V lost 6 bases and J lost 6; bases outside the gene matches: 10. The CDR3 reads CASSLAGGVVREQYF. For the CDR3, the DNA is TGTGCCAGCAGCCTAGCGGGAGGAGTGGTTCGCGAGCAGTACTTC.

The chain employs TRBV30 and TRBJ1-2; TRBD1 might be the D (5 bases). Germline V CDR1 and CDR2: GTSNPN, SVGIG (reference sequence). V was shortened by 2 bases and J by 8 bases, with 15 bases between the two germline ends. This CDR3 comprises 13 residues. The CDR3 spells CAWSPQPGEGYTF. For the CDR3, the DNA is TGTGCCTGGAGTCCTCAACCGGGGGAGGGCTACACCTTC.

To note about this clone: Additional DNA sequences in this sample encode the identical CDR3. The rearrangement uses TRBV9 and TRBJ2-5; TRBD2 matches 8 bases. The V gene end was trimmed by 4 bases and the J gene end by 5 bases; junction bases not matched to a gene: 7. Germline V lookup: CDR1 SGDLS, CDR2 YYNGEE. The CDR3 runs 14 residues. CDR3 sequence: CASSPSGRVETQYF. CDR3 DNA: TGTGCCAGCAGCCCCAGCGGGAGAGTCGAGACCCAGTACTTC.

The gene calls are TRBV19 and TRBJ2-1; 8 nucleotides align to TRBD2. The CDR3 length is 18 residues. The V and J ends lost 6 bases and 6 bases, in that order; junction bases with no gene match: 19. CDR1 is LNHDA and CDR2 is SQIVND in the germline V gene (reference sequence). The CDR3 protein is CASSHTGLAGRGGNEQFF. The DNA for the CDR3 is TGTGCCAGTAGCCACACCGGGTTAGCGGGGAGGGGGGGCAATGAGCAGTTCTTC.

The J gene is TRBJ1-6, the V gene TRBV7-2, with TRBD1 matching over 10 bases. The CDR3 extends over 16 amino acids. The ends lost 5 bases at V and 6 bases at J; junction bases unmatched: 7. Germline V CDR1 and CDR2: SGHTA, FQGNSA. The CDR3 sequence: CASSAQGQGINSPLHF. In DNA form, the CDR3 reads TGTGCCAGCAGCGCCCAGGGACAGGGGATTAATTCACCCCTCCACTTT.

This chain joins TRBV19 and TRBJ1-1; 7 bases are a match to TRBD1. The germline V gene encodes CDR1 LNHDA and CDR2 SQIVND (reference sequence). With V trimmed by 10 bases and J by 5 bases, 4 bases remained unmatched. CDR3 size: 11 residues. The CDR3 sequence: CATTGRTEAFF. DNA of the CDR3: TGTGCCACGACAGGGCGAACTGAAGCTTTCTTT.

This clone has only a few counts. V is TRBV11-3 and J is TRBJ2-1, with 11 positions matching TRBD2. CDR1 SGHNT and CDR2 YENEEA come from the germline V gene. This CDR3 spans 15 amino acids. V shed 5 bases and J 9 bases; nucleotides not matched to a gene: 9. CDR3 nucleotides: TGTGCCAGCAGCGTCGGGACTAGCGGCCAGGGTGAGCAGTTCTTC. Translation: CASSVGTSGQGEQFF.

The V call is TRBV30, the J call TRBJ2-6; maybe TRBD1 (7 bases). The germline V gene has CDR1 GTSNPN and CDR2 SVGIG (reference sequence). Trimming removed 5 bases at V and 2 bases at J, with 13 bases between. CDR3 size: 15 residues. Here the CDR3 DNA reads TGTGCCTGGTGTCCAGGGGGGACTGGGGCCAACGTCCTGACTTTC. It codes for CAWCPGGTGANVLTF.

This clone has just a few counts. The J gene is TRBJ2-3, the V gene TRBV10-3; TRBD2 matches 8 bases. CDR3 length equals 11 residues. V gave up 11 bases and J gave up 6 bases; unmatched junction bases: 4. Germline lookup yields CDR1 ENHRY and CDR2 SYGVKD. CDR3 amino acids: CAHGGADTQYF. The CDR3 coding sequence is TGTGCCCACGGGGGGGCGGATACGCAGTATTTT.

This sequence joins TRBV7-8 and TRBJ1-2; 8 positions match TRBD1. Losses at the gene ends were 5 bases for V and 4 bases for J; bases not matched to a gene: 9. Germline V CDR1 and CDR2: SGHVS, FQNEAQ. This CDR3 is built from 15 residues. In DNA form, the CDR3 reads TGTGCCAGCAGCCCCCGGACAGGGAACCCCTATGGCTACACCTTC. This gives the protein CASSPRTGNPYGYTF.

In nucleotides, the CDR3 is TGTGCCAGCAGCTCCCCTGGTGGGAGCGCGGAGACCCAGTACTTC. Its protein is CASSSPGGSAETQYF. The J gene is TRBJ2-5, the V gene TRBV7-2; D might be TRBD2 (5 bases). CDR1 SGHTA and CDR2 FQGNSA come from the germline V gene. There are 15 residues in the CDR3. Trimming cost V 4 bases and J 5 bases, with 17 bases left between them.

This clone was counted a single time. The chain uses TRBV14 and TRBJ2-7, with 9 positions matching TRBD2. Germline V gives CDR1 SGHDN, CDR2 FVKESK. With 6 bases clipped from V and 3 bases from J, the junction kept 6 bases outside the gene matches. The CDR3 length is 14 residues. The CDR3 protein is CASRLAGAGYEQYF. Written as DNA, the CDR3 is TGTGCCAGCAGACTAGCGGGCGCTGGCTACGAGCAGTACTTC.

The table lists this clone with a count of one. This chain uses TRBV9 with TRBJ2-2; maybe TRBD1 (6 bases). The ends were cut back, 0 bases at V and 1 base at J, with 7 bases in the middle. The CDR3 runs to 15 residues. CDR1 is SGDLS, CDR2 YYNGEE, per germline. The CDR3 bases are TGTGCCAGCAGCGTAGGGACAGTGAACACCGGGGAGCTGTTTTTT. Protein: CASSVGTVNTGELFF. Based on the CDR3 plus reference TRBV9 and TRBJ2-2, the full variable domain is DSGVTQTPKHLITATGQRVTLRCSPRSGDLSVYWYQQSLDQGLQFLIQYYNGEERAKGNILERFSAQQFPDLHSELNLSSLELGDSALYFCASSVGTVNTGELFFGEGSRLTVL.

This chain joins TRBV2 and TRBJ2-5, with 7 bases matching TRBD2. CDR1 SNHLY and CDR2 FYNNEI come from the germline V gene. The length of the CDR3 is 12 residues. The V and J ends lost 10 bases and 5 bases, in that order; junction bases with no gene match: 7. The CDR3 here is CATHPGGETQYF. CDR3 DNA sequence: TGTGCCACCCACCCCGGGGGGGAGACCCAGTACTTC. Full variable domain (rest looked up from reference TRBV2 and TRBJ2-5): EPEVTQTPSHQVTQMGQEVILRCVPISNHLYFYWYRQILGQKVEFLVSFYNNEISEKSEIFDDQFSVERPDGSNFTLKIRSTKLEDSAMYFCATHPGGETQYFGPGTRLLVL.

J is TRBJ2-7 and V is TRBV12-3 or TRBV12-4; TRBD1 agrees at 9 bases. The length of the CDR3 is 13 residues. V was pared by 6 bases and J by 4 bases, with 4 bases of the junction left unmatched. CDR3: CASSQGQGYEQYF. In DNA form, the CDR3 reads TGTGCCAGCAGCCAAGGACAGGGGTACGAGCAGTACTTC.

This chain links TRBV27 with TRBJ2-7, with D possibly being TRBD2 (6 bases). The CDR3 covers 15 residues. Germline loops: CDR1 MNHEY, CDR2 SMNVEV (reference sequence). V was shortened by 5 bases and J by 2 bases, with 16 bases between the two germline ends. CDR3 nucleotide sequence: TGTGCCAGCAGTGCCGGGAGCTATGTTCCCTACGAGCAGTACTTC. This sequence encodes CASSAGSYVPYEQYF.

Written as DNA, the CDR3 is TGTGCCAGCAGCGTAGGGTCCAGCGGGGGGACCGGGGAGCTGTTTTTT. Its translation is CASSVGSSGGTGELFF. The rearrangement uses TRBV9 and TRBJ2-2; 9 bases are shared with TRBD2. This CDR3 comprises 16 residues. Trimming removed 0 bases from V and 5 bases from J; junction bases left unmatched: 5. CDR1 SGDLS and CDR2 YYNGEE come from the germline V gene.

V is TRBV6-2 or TRBV6-3 and J is TRBJ2-7; 8 bases match TRBD1. CDR1 and CDR2 (germline): MNHEY, SVGEGT. J was trimmed by 2 bases and V by 5 bases; bases with no gene match: 8. The CDR3 contains 15 residues. CDR3 nucleotide sequence: TGTGCCAGCAGTCAGGGGACAGGCCCCCCCTACGAGCAGTACTTC. It is translated as CASSQGTGPPYEQYF.

The chain links TRBV10-3 to TRBJ1-3; 7 bases agree with TRBD1. V lost 2 bases, J lost 3 bases, and 1 base stayed unmatched. The CDR3 loop spans 14 amino acids. CDR1 is ENHRY, CDR2 SYGVKD, per germline. CDR3 protein: CAISEAGGGNTIYF. CDR3 DNA sequence: TGTGCCATCAGTGAGGCAGGGGGTGGAAACACCATATATTTT.

This chain links TRBV24-1 with TRBJ2-3, with 10 positions matching TRBD2. The V segment lost 4 bases and the J segment 2 bases; nucleotides outside the gene matches: 5. Germline V gives CDR1 KGHDR, CDR2 SFDVKD. The length of the CDR3 is 16 residues. Here the CDR3 DNA reads TGTGCCACCAGTGACTGGGGGACTAGCGTCACAGATACGCAGTATTTT. Translating it yields CATSDWGTSVTDTQYF.